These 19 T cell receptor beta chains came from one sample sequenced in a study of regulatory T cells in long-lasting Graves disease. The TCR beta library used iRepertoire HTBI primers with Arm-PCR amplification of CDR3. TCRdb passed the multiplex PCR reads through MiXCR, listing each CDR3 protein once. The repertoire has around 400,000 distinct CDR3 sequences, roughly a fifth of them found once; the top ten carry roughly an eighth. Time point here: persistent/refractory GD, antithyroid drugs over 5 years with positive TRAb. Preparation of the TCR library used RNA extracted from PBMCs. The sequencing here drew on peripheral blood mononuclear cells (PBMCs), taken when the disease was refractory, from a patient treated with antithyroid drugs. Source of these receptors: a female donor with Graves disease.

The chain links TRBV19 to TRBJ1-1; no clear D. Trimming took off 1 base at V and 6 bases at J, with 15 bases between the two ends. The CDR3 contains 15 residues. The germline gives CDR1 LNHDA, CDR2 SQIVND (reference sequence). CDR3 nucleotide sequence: TGTGCCAGTAGTATAGTTTTGCCGGGCAAGGCTGAAGCTTTCTTT. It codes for CASSIVLPGKAEAFF.

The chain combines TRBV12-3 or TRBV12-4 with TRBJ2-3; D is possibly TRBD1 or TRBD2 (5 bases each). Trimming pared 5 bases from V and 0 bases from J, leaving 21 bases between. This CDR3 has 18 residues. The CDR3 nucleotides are TGTGCCAGCAGTCCCGGGACCAGGAAAGCCTTTAGCACAGATACGCAGTATTTT. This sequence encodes CASSPGTRKAFSTDTQYF.

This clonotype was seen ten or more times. The CDR3: CASSLQGAAETQYF. The CDR3 DNA is TGTGCCAGCAGTTTACAAGGGGCGGCAGAGACCCAGTACTTC. The J gene is TRBJ2-5, the V gene TRBV27; D might be TRBD1 (5 bases). From germline, CDR1 is MNHEY and CDR2 SMNVEV (reference sequence). The germline V and J ends were trimmed by 2 bases and 4 bases, with 11 bases remaining between them. This CDR3 is 14 amino acids long.

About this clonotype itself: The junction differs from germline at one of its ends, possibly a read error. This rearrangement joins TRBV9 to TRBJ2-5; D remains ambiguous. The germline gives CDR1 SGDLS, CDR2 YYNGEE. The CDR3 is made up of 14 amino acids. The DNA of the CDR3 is TGTGCCAGCAGCCCAAGGACCACACAAGAGACCCAGGACTTC. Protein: CASSPRTTQETQDF.

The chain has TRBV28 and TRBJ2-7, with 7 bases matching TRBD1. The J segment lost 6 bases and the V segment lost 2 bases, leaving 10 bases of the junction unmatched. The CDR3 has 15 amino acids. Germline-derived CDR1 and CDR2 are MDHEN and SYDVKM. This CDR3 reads CASSLLTGTWGEQYF. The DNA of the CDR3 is TGTGCCAGCAGTTTACTGACAGGGACCTGGGGCGAGCAGTACTTC.

The CDR3 here is CATSDPGEMDGYTF. The CDR3 region has the DNA TGTGCCACCAGTGATCCAGGGGAGATGGATGGCTACACCTTC. The chain joins TRBV24-1 to TRBJ1-2; D possibly corresponds to TRBD1 (6 bases). V was pared by 3 bases and J by 6 bases, with 13 bases between. From germline, CDR1 is KGHDR and CDR2 SFDVKD. The CDR3 runs to 14 residues.

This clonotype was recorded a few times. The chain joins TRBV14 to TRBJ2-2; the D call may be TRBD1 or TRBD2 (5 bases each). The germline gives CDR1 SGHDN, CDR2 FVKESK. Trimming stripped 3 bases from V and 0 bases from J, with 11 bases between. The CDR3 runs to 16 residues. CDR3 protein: CASSHRDATNTGELFF. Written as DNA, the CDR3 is TGTGCCAGCAGCCACCGGGACGCTACGAACACCGGGGAGCTGTTTTTT.

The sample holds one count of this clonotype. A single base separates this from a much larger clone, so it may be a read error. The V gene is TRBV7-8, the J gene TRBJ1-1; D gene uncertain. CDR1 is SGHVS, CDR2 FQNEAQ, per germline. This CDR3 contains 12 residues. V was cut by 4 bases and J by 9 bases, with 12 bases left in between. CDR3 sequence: CASSSRQYQAFF. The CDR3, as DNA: TGTGCCAGCAGCTCCCGTCAATACCAAGCTTTCTTT.

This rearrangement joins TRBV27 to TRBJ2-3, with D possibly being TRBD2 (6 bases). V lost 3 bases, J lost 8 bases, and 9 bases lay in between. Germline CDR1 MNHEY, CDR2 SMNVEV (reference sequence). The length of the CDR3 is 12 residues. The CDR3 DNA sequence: TGTGCCAGCAGTTTTTCGCGGGGTACGCAGTATTTT. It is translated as CASSFSRGTQYF.

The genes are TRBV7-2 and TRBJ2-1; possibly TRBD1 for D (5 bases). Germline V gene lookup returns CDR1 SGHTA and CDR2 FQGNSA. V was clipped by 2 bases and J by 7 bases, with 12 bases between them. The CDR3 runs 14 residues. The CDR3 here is CASSLSSRDNEQFF. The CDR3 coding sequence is TGTGCCAGCAGCTTATCATCCAGGGATAATGAGCAGTTCTTC.

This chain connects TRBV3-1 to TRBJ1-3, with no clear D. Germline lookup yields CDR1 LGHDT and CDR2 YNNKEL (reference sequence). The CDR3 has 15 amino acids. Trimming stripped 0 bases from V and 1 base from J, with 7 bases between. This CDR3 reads CASSQDSGSGNTIYF. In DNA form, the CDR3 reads TGTGCCAGCAGCCAAGATTCCGGGTCTGGAAACACCATATATTTT.

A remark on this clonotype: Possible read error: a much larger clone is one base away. The CDR3 loop is CASSSGTAGLTEAFF. DNA for the CDR3: TGTGCCAGCAGCTCCGGGACGGCCGGTCTCACTGAAGCTTTCTTT. The rearrangement joins TRBV6-1 to TRBJ1-1; D is possibly TRBD1 (5 bases). This CDR3 spans 15 amino acids. CDR1 is MNHNS and CDR2 is SASEGT in the germline V gene. V lost 6 bases and J 4 bases, leaving 18 bases between the germline ends.

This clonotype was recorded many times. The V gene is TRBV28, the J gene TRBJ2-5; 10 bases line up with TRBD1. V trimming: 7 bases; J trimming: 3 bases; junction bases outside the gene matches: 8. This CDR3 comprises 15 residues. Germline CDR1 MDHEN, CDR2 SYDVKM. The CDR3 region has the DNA TGTGCCAGCATTCCCAAAGGGACAGGGGAAGAGACCCAGTACTTC. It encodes CASIPKGTGEETQYF. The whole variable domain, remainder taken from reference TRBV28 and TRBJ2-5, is DVKVTQSSRYLVKRTGEKVFLECVQDMDHENMFWYRQDPGLGLRLIYFSYDVKMKEKGDIPEGYSVSREKKERFSLILESASTNQTSMYLCASIPKGTGEETQYFGPGTRLLVL.

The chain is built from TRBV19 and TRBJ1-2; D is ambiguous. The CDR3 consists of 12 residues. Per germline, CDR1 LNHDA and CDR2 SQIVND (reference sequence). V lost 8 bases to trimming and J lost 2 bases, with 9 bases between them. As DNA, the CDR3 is TGTGCCAGTGAGGACGGAAACTATGGCTACACCTTC. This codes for CASEDGNYGYTF. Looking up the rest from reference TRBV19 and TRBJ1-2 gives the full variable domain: DGGITQSPKYLFRKEGQNVTLSCEQNLNHDAMYWYRQDPGQGLRLIYYSQIVNDFQKGDIAEGYSVSREKKESFPLTVTSAQKNPTAFYLCASEDGNYGYTFGSGTRLTVV.

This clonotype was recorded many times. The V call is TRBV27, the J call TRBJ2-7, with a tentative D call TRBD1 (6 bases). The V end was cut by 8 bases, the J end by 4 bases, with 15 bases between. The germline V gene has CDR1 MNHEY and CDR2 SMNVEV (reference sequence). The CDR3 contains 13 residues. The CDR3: CASGETGTYEQYF. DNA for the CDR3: TGTGCCAGCGGTGAAACAGGGACGTACGAGCAGTACTTC.

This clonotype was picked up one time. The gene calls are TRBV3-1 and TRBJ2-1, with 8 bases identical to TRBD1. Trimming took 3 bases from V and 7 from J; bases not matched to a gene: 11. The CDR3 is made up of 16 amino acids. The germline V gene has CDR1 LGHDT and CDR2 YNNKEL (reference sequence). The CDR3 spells CASSQDRAGFGNEQFF. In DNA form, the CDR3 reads TGTGCCAGCAGCCAGGACAGGGCAGGTTTCGGGAATGAGCAGTTCTTC.

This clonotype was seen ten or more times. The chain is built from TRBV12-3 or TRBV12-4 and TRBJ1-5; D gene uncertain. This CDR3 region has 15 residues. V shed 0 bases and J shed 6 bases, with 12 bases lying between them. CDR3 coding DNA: TGTGCCAGCAGTTTAGCGGCCGAGGGAGGTCAGCCCCAGCATTTT. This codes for CASSLAAEGGQPQHF.

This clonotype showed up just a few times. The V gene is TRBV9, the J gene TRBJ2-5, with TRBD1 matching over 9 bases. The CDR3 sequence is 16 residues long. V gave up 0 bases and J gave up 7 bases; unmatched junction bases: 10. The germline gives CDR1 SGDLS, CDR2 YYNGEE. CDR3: CASSVGGWDREGTQYF. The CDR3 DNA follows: TGTGCCAGCAGCGTAGGAGGATGGGACAGGGAAGGGACCCAGTACTTC.

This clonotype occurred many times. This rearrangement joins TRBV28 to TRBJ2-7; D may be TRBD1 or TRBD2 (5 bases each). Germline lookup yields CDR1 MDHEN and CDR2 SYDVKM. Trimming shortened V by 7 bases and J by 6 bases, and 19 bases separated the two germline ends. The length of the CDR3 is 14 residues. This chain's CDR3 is CASTDAFGGSEQYF. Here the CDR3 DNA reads TGTGCCAGCACCGACGCGTTTGGGGGATCCGAGCAGTACTTC.